The next 26 T cell receptor beta chains were all read from a single sample in a study of blood T cell repertoires in COVID-19. Measured with immunoSEQ multiplex PCR; TCRdb has only the in-frame clones, and not every one. This sample has about 480,000 clones, with around 88% found just once. Sample: peripheral blood. Source of these receptors: a woman aged 25-40 years with acute or convalescent COVID-19.

This clone occurred once. The rearrangement links TRBV18 to TRBJ2-3; TRBD1 aligns across 7 bases. The CDR3 spans 14 residues. Looked up from germline, CDR1 is KGHSH and CDR2 is LQKENI. V shed 7 bases, J shed 0 bases, and the junction held 4 bases outside the gene matches. The CDR3 protein is CASFAGGSTDTQYF. Written as DNA, the CDR3 is TGTGCCAGCTTCGCAGGGGGTAGCACAGATACGCAGTATTTT.

The rearrangement links TRBV4-1 to TRBJ2-5; possibly TRBD1 for D (6 bases). Germline loops: CDR1 MGHRA, CDR2 YSYEKL. Trimming removed 1 base from V and 2 bases from J, with 11 bases in between. The CDR3 length is 15 residues. CDR3: CASSQGQGWQETQYF. As DNA, the CDR3 is TGCGCCAGCAGCCAAGGCCAGGGGTGGCAAGAGACCCAGTACTTC.

This chain's CDR3 is CASSQGVNTEAFF. CDR3 DNA: TGCGCCAGCAGTCAGGGGGTGAACACTGAAGCTTTCTTT. This sequence joins TRBV10-1 and TRBJ1-1; 7 positions agree with TRBD1. The CDR3 is made up of 13 amino acids. J gave up 0 bases and V 5 bases, and 0 bases lay outside the gene matches. From germline, CDR1 is WNHNN and CDR2 SYGVQD (reference sequence).

The chain uses TRBV5-5 and TRBJ2-3; the D is unclear. The V gene lost 5 bases and the J gene lost 2 bases, with 9 bases spanning the gap. The germline V gene encodes CDR1 SGHKS and CDR2 YYEKEE (reference sequence). This CDR3 comprises 13 residues. CDR3 nucleotide sequence: TGTGCCAGCAGTTTCGTACTCACAGATACGCAGTATTTT. Translation: CASSFVLTDTQYF.

V and J are TRBV30 and TRBJ1-2; no clear D. The CDR3 covers 12 residues. The ends were cut back, 5 bases at V and 2 bases at J, with 9 bases in the middle. The V gene's germline CDR1 is GTSNPN and CDR2 SVGIG (reference sequence). In DNA form, the CDR3 reads TGTGCCTGGGCTAGAGAAAACTATGGCTACACCTTC. This codes for CAWARENYGYTF.

The chain employs TRBV14 and TRBJ2-4; D ambiguous. V gave up 0 bases and J gave up 7 bases, with 10 bases separating them. The CDR3 extends over 14 amino acids. Germline assignment: CDR1 SGHDN and CDR2 FVKESK. The CDR3 nucleotides read TGTGCCAGCAGCCAAGATCGTGCGGTTAACATTCAGTACTTC. Its protein product is CASSQDRAVNIQYF.

CDR3 sequence reads: CASRATGIGELFF. CDR3 bases: TGTGCCAGTAGGGCCACAGGGATCGGGGAGCTGTTTTTT. The rearrangement uses TRBV19 and TRBJ2-2; TRBD1 is a possible D gene (6 bases). The CDR3 covers 13 residues. Germline V gene sequence: CDR1 LNHDA, CDR2 SQIVND (reference sequence). Trimming took 6 bases from V and 7 from J, leaving 12 bases between them.

This clone was detected a few times. The chain recombines TRBV3-1 (or the pseudogene TRBV3-2) with TRBJ1-6, with a tentative D call TRBD1 (6 bases). V was clipped by 6 bases and J by 9 bases, with 15 bases between them. This CDR3 spans 14 amino acids. Germline loops: CDR1 LGHDT, CDR2 YNNKEL (reference sequence). CDR3 sequence: CASRTGTRGSPLHF. In DNA form, the CDR3 reads TGTGCCAGCAGGACCGGGACACGGGGTTCACCCCTCCACTTT.

This clone has only one observation. The J gene is TRBJ1-1, the V gene TRBV3-1 (or the pseudogene TRBV3-2); TRBD1 is a possible D gene (6 bases). The germline CDR1 and CDR2 sequences are LGHDT and YNNKEL (reference sequence). V was trimmed by 2 bases and J by 6 bases, leaving 19 bases between them. The CDR3 sequence is 16 residues long. The CDR3 loop reads CASSQMGAVLNAEAFF. DNA of the CDR3: TGTGCCAGCAGCCAAATGGGGGCGGTTTTAAACGCTGAAGCTTTCTTT.

The chain joins TRBV11-2 to TRBJ2-3; 12 bases match TRBD2. V was pared by 1 base and J by 1 base, with 6 bases of the junction left unmatched. The CDR3 is made up of 18 amino acids. In germline, CDR1 is SGHAT, CDR2 FQNNGV. The CDR3 loop is CASSLGLAGGQGTDTQYF. The DNA of the CDR3 is TGTGCCAGCAGCTTAGGGCTAGCGGGGGGGCAAGGCACAGATACGCAGTATTTT.

The table lists this clone with a count of one. This chain connects TRBV5-5 to TRBJ1-4; 11 nucleotides line up with TRBD1. Per the germline V gene, CDR1 is SGHKS and CDR2 is YYEKEE (reference sequence). This CDR3 is built from 17 residues. Losses at the gene ends were 0 bases for V and 4 bases for J; bases not matched to a gene: 5. The chain's CDR3 is CASSLGTGGASNEKLFF. CDR3 nucleotide sequence: TGTGCCAGCAGCTTGGGGACAGGGGGCGCAAGTAATGAAAAACTGTTTTTT.

This rearrangement joins TRBV7-6 to TRBJ1-3; D might be TRBD1 (6 bases). The CDR3 has 16 residues. Trimming cost V 1 base and J 4 bases, with 14 bases left between them. The germline CDR1 and CDR2 sequences are SGHVS and FNYEAQ. CDR3 loop: CASSLGQGSIGNTIYF. Here the CDR3 DNA reads TGTGCCAGCAGCTTAGGCCAGGGGTCGATCGGAAACACCATATATTTT.

The gene calls are TRBV19 and TRBJ1-2; perhaps TRBD1 as D (6 bases). The V and J ends lost 4 bases and 10 bases respectively, with 19 bases between them. From germline, CDR1 is LNHDA and CDR2 SQIVND (reference sequence). This CDR3 contains 14 residues. In DNA, the CDR3 is TGTGCCAGTAGTACAGGGGCACAGCGGAGTTTCTACACCTTC. It translates to CASSTGAQRSFYTF.

This chain connects TRBV6-5 to TRBJ1-4; D unresolved. CDR1 is MNHEY and CDR2 is SVGAGI in the germline V gene. Trimming took 5 bases from V and 8 from J, leaving 15 bases between them. The length of the CDR3 is 14 residues. CDR3 amino acids: CASSRGRTSEKLFF. For the CDR3, the DNA is TGTGCCAGCAGTCGAGGGCGAACAAGCGAAAAACTGTTTTTT.

The gene calls are TRBV7-9 and TRBJ2-4; possible D gene TRBD2, 6 bases. The V gene lost 3 bases and the J gene lost 7 bases, with 19 bases spanning the gap. Germline V gives CDR1 SEHNR, CDR2 FQNEAQ (reference sequence). This CDR3 spans 16 amino acids. Here the CDR3 DNA reads TGTGCCAGCAGCTTCCCTGCCTCCGGGGGTAGTAACATTCAGTACTTC. It specifies CASSFPASGGSNIQYF.

The V call is TRBV9, the J call TRBJ2-2; no clear D gene. CDR1 is SGDLS, CDR2 YYNGEE, per germline. Trimming left V 4 bases short and J 3 bases short, with 10 bases between. CDR3 length equals 14 residues. The CDR3 nucleotides read TGTGCCAGCAGCAGTGAAAGCGACACCGGGGAGCTGTTTTTT. It yields the protein CASSSESDTGELFF.

The rearrangement joins TRBV10-2 to TRBJ2-6, with D unresolved. This CDR3 has 17 residues. Germline-derived CDR1 and CDR2 are WSHSY and SAAADI. The V end lost 8 bases, the J end lost 0 bases, and 17 bases lay between the germline ends. The CDR3 bases are TGCGCCAGCTCCGAGAGGAAGGCCGTCTCTGGGGCCAACGTCCTGACTTTC. Translation: CASSERKAVSGANVLTF.

For the CDR3, the DNA is TGTGCCAGCAGTTCTCGGGACACTACTGAAGCTTTCTTT. It yields the protein CASSSRDTTEAFF. The gene calls are TRBV27 and TRBJ1-1; D is possibly TRBD1 (6 bases). V lost 4 bases to trimming and J lost 5 bases, with 11 bases between them. Germline values: CDR1 MNHEY, CDR2 SMNVEV (reference sequence). The CDR3 is 13 amino acids.

The chain links TRBV28 to TRBJ1-2; 8 nucleotides match TRBD1. This CDR3 is built from 15 residues. Germline V lookup: CDR1 MDHEN, CDR2 SYDVKM. V lost 4 bases, J lost 6 bases, and 10 bases stayed unmatched. This CDR3 is CASSSPSDRGNGYTF. In DNA form, the CDR3 reads TGTGCCAGCAGTTCTCCCTCAGACAGGGGTAATGGCTACACCTTC.

This chain links TRBV6-5 with TRBJ2-3, with TRBD2 matching over 7 bases. Germline lookup yields CDR1 MNHEY and CDR2 SVGAGI. This CDR3 spans 15 amino acids. With 8 bases clipped from V and 0 bases from J, the junction kept 8 bases outside the gene matches. This chain's CDR3 is CASAGVRTSTDTQYF. In nucleotides, the CDR3 is TGTGCCAGCGCGGGAGTTCGTACTAGCACAGATACGCAGTATTTT.

This clone was picked up a small number of times. The CDR3 DNA follows: TGTGCCAGCAGCCAAAATAGTTCACCCCTCCACTTT. Translated, it gives CASSQNSSPLHF. The rearrangement uses TRBV3-1 (or the pseudogene TRBV3-2) and TRBJ1-6; D is unclear. This CDR3 is built from 12 residues. Germline V gives CDR1 LGHDT, CDR2 YNNKEL (reference sequence). V lost 2 bases and J 9 bases, leaving 5 bases between the germline ends.

The chain employs TRBV2 and TRBJ1-4; D might be TRBD1 (6 bases). The V gene's germline CDR1 is SNHLY and CDR2 FYNNEI. CDR3 size: 13 residues. V was clipped by 5 bases and J by 7 bases, with 11 bases between them. The CDR3 loop is CASSSQGSEKLFF. The CDR3 bases are TGTGCCAGCAGTTCACAGGGTTCTGAAAAACTGTTTTTT.

V usage is TRBV27 and J usage is TRBJ1-1; no reliable D call. The CDR3 sequence is 15 residues long. V lost 2 bases and J 3 bases, leaving 13 bases between the germline ends. Germline CDR1 MNHEY, CDR2 SMNVEV (reference sequence). CDR3 sequence (DNA): TGTGCCAGCAGTTTAATCCGTCCGGGTTACACTGAAGCTTTCTTT. It translates to CASSLIRPGYTEAFF.

The chain links TRBV30 to TRBJ2-1; TRBD2 aligns across 11 bases. CDR1 and CDR2 from the germline V gene are GTSNPN and SVGIG (reference sequence). The CDR3 sequence is 13 residues long. Unmatched junction bases numbered 7, after V lost 8 bases and J lost 7 bases. The CDR3: CAASGGPQNEQFF. The CDR3 DNA follows: TGTGCCGCTAGCGGGGGGCCTCAAAATGAGCAGTTCTTC.

The chain couples TRBV3-1 (or the pseudogene TRBV3-2) to TRBJ2-3; D might be TRBD2 (6 bases). CDR1 LGHDT and CDR2 YNNKEL come from the germline V gene (reference sequence). The CDR3 spans 14 residues. Trimming took 1 base from V and 4 from J, leaving 9 bases between them. CDR3: CASSQGPGADTQYF. The CDR3 DNA reads as TGTGCCAGCAGCCAAGGTCCGGGGGCAGATACGCAGTATTTT.

The chain recombines TRBV19 with TRBJ2-2; a weak D match, TRBD1 (6 bases). The CDR3 is 14 amino acids. Germline CDR1 LNHDA, CDR2 SQIVND (reference sequence). The CDR3 is CAIGRGANTGELFF. Here the CDR3 DNA reads TGTGCTATCGGCAGGGGCGCGAACACCGGGGAGCTGTTTTTT.